Listed here is a single TCR beta chain. Clinical history as reported by participants underpinned cohort assignment. Looked up from germline, CDR1 is MNHEY and CDR2 is SVGEGT. The CDR3 has 12 amino acids. V lost 4 bases and J 16 bases, leaving 16 bases between the germline ends. The sample is drawn from a study of blood T cell repertoires in COVID-19. Authors' methods: Amplification from reference gene primers served as the basis for estimated nucleated cell counts. The data were produced by immunoSEQ multiplex PCR, yet TCRdb's version contains in-frame clones alone and is incomplete. D and trimming were read from the DNA, whereas the V and J calls and clone size are those reported in that table. The top ten hold 3.6% of the sample, which has approximately 220,000 clones, about four fifths seen once.

J is TRBJ1-4 and V is TRBV6-2 or TRBV6-3, with D hard to call. The TCR comes from a woman aged 40 to 50 who had been exposed to COVID-19. The sample comprised PBMCs or T cells enriched from blood (not recorded which). CDR3 sequence (DNA): TGTGCCAGCAGTTCCCCCCAGGCTTCACCGTTTTTT. Translated: CASSSPQASPFF.